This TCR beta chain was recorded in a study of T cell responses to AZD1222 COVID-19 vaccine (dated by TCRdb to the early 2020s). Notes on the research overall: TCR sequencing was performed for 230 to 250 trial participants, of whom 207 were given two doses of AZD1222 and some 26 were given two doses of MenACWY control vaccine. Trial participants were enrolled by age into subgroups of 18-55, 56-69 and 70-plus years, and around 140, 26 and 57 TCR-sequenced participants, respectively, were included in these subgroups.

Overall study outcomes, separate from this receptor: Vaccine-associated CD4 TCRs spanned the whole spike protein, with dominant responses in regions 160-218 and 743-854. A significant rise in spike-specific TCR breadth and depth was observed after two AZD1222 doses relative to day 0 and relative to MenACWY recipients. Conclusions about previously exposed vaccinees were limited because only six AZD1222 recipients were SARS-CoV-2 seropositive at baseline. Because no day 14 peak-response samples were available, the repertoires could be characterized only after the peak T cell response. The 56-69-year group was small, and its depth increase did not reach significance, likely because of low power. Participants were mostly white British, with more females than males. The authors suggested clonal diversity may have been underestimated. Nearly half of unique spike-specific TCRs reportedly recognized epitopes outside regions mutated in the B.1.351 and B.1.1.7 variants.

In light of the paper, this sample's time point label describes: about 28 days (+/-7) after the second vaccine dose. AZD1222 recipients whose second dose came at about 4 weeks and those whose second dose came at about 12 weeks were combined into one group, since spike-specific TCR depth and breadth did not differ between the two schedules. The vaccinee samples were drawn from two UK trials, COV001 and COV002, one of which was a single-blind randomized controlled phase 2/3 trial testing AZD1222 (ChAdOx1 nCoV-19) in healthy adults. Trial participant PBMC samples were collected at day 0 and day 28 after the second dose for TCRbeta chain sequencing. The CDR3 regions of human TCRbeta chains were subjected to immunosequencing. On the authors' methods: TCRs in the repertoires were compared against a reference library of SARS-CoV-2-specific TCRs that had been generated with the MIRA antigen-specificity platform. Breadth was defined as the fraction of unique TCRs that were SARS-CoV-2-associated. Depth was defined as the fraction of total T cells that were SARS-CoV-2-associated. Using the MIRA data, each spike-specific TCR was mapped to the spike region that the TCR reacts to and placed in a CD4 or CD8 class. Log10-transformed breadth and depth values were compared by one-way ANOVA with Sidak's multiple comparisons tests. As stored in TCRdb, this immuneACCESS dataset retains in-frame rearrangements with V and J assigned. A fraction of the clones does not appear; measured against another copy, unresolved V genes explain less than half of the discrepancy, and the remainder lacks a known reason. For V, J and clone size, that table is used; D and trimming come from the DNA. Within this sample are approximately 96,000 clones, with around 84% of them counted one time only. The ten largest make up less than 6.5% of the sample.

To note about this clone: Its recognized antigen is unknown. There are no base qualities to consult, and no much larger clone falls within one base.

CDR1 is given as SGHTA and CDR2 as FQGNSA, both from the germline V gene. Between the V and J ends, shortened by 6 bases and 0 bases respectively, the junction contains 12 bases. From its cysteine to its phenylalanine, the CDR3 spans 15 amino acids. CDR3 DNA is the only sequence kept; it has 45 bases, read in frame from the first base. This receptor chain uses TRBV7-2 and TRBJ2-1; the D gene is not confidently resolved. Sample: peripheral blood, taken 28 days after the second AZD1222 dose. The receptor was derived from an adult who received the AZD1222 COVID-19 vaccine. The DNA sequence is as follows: TGTGCCAGCAGGACCACAGAGAGCTCCTACAATGAGCAGTTCTTC. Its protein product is CASRTTESSYNEQFF.